The 20 T cell receptor beta chains listed next were all sequenced from one sample in a study of cytomegalovirus exposure and HLA in healthy donors. Researchers ran the PCR with 60 Vbeta and 13 Jbeta primers. Clones were read by immunoSEQ multiplex PCR, and TCRdb kept only the in-frame ones, dropping some. Here the sample spans around 150,000 clones, around 9.6% being singletons. The sequenced sample was PBMCs. All receptors come from a male donor in good health and CMV-seronegative.

This clone was seen only a few times. J is TRBJ1-5 and V is TRBV4-2; tentatively, D is TRBD1 (6 bases). CDR3 length equals 16 residues. Germline V gene data show CDR1 as LGHNA and CDR2 as YNFKEQ. V was shortened by 5 bases and J by 3 bases, with 17 bases between the two germline ends. CDR3 sequence reads: CASSSMSRDTNQPQHF. CDR3 DNA sequence: TGTGCCAGCAGCTCCATGTCCCGGGACACCAATCAGCCCCAGCATTTT.

This clone has more than one count but fewer than ten. The chain joins TRBV5-4 to TRBJ2-2, with unresolved D. The V gene's germline CDR1 is SGHNT and CDR2 YYREEE (reference sequence). This CDR3 is built from 13 residues. V was shortened by 4 bases and J by 6 bases, with 10 bases between the two germline ends. The CDR3 loop is CASSADTPGELFF. The CDR3 DNA sequence: TGTGCCAGCAGCGCTGACACCCCCGGGGAGCTGTTTTTT. The full variable domain, its missing parts supplied by reference TRBV5-4 and TRBJ2-2, is ETGVTQSPTHLIKTRGQQVTLRCSSQSGHNTVSWYQQALGQGPQFIFQYYREEENGRGNFPPRFSGLQFPNYSSELNVNALELDDSALYLCASSADTPGELFFGEGSRLTVL.

Only a few counts were recorded for this clone. This rearrangement joins TRBV28 to TRBJ1-4; D is uncertain. Trimming took off 4 bases at V and 0 bases at J, with 6 bases between the two ends. CDR3 length equals 14 residues. Germline CDR1 MDHEN, CDR2 SYDVKM. In DNA form, the CDR3 reads TGTGCCAGCAGTTCCGGGGCAACTAATGAAAAACTGTTTTTT. Its protein product is CASSSGATNEKLFF.

The CDR3 spells CASSGVPLSYEQYF. The CDR3 nucleotides read TGTGCCAGTAGTGGAGTCCCCCTCTCCTACGAGCAGTACTTC. V is TRBV19 and J is TRBJ2-5; D is undetermined. Matching the DNA end better, TRBJ2-7 makes the J call doubtful. CDR3 size: 14 residues. CDR1 and CDR2 from the germline V gene are LNHDA and SQIVND (reference sequence).

The rearrangement joins TRBV7-3 to TRBJ1-1; 8 bases line up with TRBD1. V trimming: 5 bases; J trimming: 1 base; junction bases outside the gene matches: 6. The CDR3 runs to 15 residues. Germline CDR1 and CDR2: SGHTA and FQGTGA. CDR3 sequence: CASSPGGLGNTEAFF. DNA for the CDR3: TGTGCCAGCAGCCCAGGGGGCTTGGGGAACACTGAAGCTTTCTTT.

This clone has a handful of counts. This chain uses TRBV7-9 with TRBJ1-2; 7 bases fit TRBD1. With 5 bases clipped from V and 1 base from J, the junction kept 7 bases outside the gene matches. Germline values: CDR1 SEHNR, CDR2 FQNEAQ (reference sequence). The CDR3 extends over 15 amino acids. The CDR3, as DNA: TGTGCCAGCAGCATGTTGACAGGGTATAACTATGGCTACACCTTC. As protein: CASSMLTGYNYGYTF.

The V gene is TRBV4-2, the J gene TRBJ1-3, with D possibly TRBD1 on 5 matching bases. The V and J ends lost 1 base and 3 bases respectively, with 16 bases between them. The germline V gene encodes CDR1 LGHNA and CDR2 YNFKEQ. This CDR3 has 17 residues. The CDR3 bases are TGTGCCAGCAGCCAAGTTTTGGGAGGGGCTTTTGGAAACACCATATATTTT. It yields the protein CASSQVLGGAFGNTIYF.

The chain uses TRBV7-7 and TRBJ2-1; 10 bases are shared with TRBD2. The CDR3 runs 16 residues. Unmatched junction bases numbered 8, after V lost 5 bases and J lost 4 bases. Germline CDR1 and CDR2: SSHAT and FNYEAQ (reference sequence). The CDR3 sequence is CASSATGTSVYNEQFF. The DNA of the CDR3 is TGTGCCAGCAGCGCAACCGGGACTAGCGTTTACAATGAGCAGTTCTTC.

There are a few counts of this clone. J is TRBJ2-7 and V is TRBV4-2, with 10 bases identical to TRBD2. Unmatched junction bases numbered 5, after V lost 4 bases and J lost 5 bases. The germline CDR1 and CDR2 sequences are LGHNA and YNFKEQ. This CDR3 has 14 amino acids. The CDR3 sequence: CASSPPGLANEQYF. As DNA, the CDR3 is TGTGCCAGCAGCCCCCCGGGACTAGCGAACGAGCAGTACTTC.

The genes are TRBV19 and TRBJ1-5, with 8 nucleotides matching TRBD1. The CDR3 runs 12 residues. The germline gives CDR1 LNHDA, CDR2 SQIVND (reference sequence). After removal of 5 bases from V and 9 bases from J, the junction contained 3 bases not matched to a gene. As DNA, the CDR3 is TGTGCCAGTAGTTCAGGACAGGGGCCCCAGCATTTT. Its protein product is CASSSGQGPQHF.

This clone has only a few counts. The chain employs TRBV7-9 and TRBJ1-5; maybe TRBD1 (5 bases). Germline CDR1 reads SEHNR; CDR2 reads FQNEAQ (reference sequence). The germline V and J ends were trimmed by 1 base and 1 base, with 11 bases remaining between them. The CDR3 is 16 residues long. Here the CDR3 reads CASSLVGQGSNQPQHF. CDR3 nucleotides: TGTGCCAGCAGCTTAGTCGGTCAGGGCAGCAATCAGCCCCAGCATTTT.

This clone was detected a few times. V and J are TRBV4-3 and TRBJ1-1; D unclear. The germline CDR1 and CDR2 sequences are LGHNA and YSLEER. Trimming shortened V by 0 bases and J by 0 bases, and 11 bases separated the two germline ends. This CDR3 region has 16 residues. CDR3 sequence: CASSQDRTEMNTEAFF. The CDR3 DNA reads TGCGCCAGCAGCCAAGATCGTACAGAAATGAACACTGAAGCTTTCTTT.

In its sample, this clone was seen once. The J gene is TRBJ1-6, the V gene TRBV7-9; possibly TRBD1 for D (6 bases). Germline lookup yields CDR1 SEHNR and CDR2 FQNEAQ (reference sequence). V lost 5 bases and J lost 5, with 13 bases in between. The CDR3 sequence is 15 residues long. CDR3 sequence (DNA): TGTGCCAGCAGCCCGCGGACAGAAAATAATTCACCCCTCCACTTT. The encoded protein is CASSPRTENNSPLHF.

The chain couples TRBV5-6 to TRBJ2-7; TRBD2 agrees at 7 bases. V shed 4 bases and J 2 bases; nucleotides not matched to a gene: 9. This CDR3 has 15 residues. Per germline, CDR1 SGHDT and CDR2 YYEEEE. The CDR3 DNA follows: TGTGCCAGCAGCCTGGGGGGGGAGTTAGCCTACGAGCAGTACTTC. This encodes CASSLGGELAYEQYF.

The chain's CDR3 is CASSSGTGASNQPQHF. The CDR3 DNA reads TGTGCCAGCAGTTCTGGGACAGGGGCTAGCAATCAGCCCCAGCATTTT. The rearrangement joins TRBV27 to TRBJ1-5; 10 nucleotides line up with TRBD1. Losses at the gene ends were 4 bases for V and 0 bases for J; bases not matched to a gene: 3. CDR3 length equals 16 residues. The germline V gene has CDR1 MNHEY and CDR2 SMNVEV (reference sequence).

The chain uses TRBV4-3 and TRBJ2-2; 9 bases are a match to TRBD1. Trimming cost V 3 bases and J 4 bases; bases outside gene matches: 3. Germline-derived CDR1 and CDR2 are LGHNA and YSLEER. This CDR3 comprises 15 residues. DNA for the CDR3: TGCGCCAGCAGCCATGGGACAGGGCCCACCGGGGAGCTGTTTTTT. It specifies CASSHGTGPTGELFF.

In its sample, this clone was seen a few times. The J gene is TRBJ2-3, the V gene TRBV4-3; 9 nucleotides match TRBD2. The V segment lost 0 bases and the J segment 5 bases; nucleotides outside the gene matches: 9. Per germline, CDR1 LGHNA and CDR2 YSLEER. The CDR3 covers 17 residues. CDR3 loop: CASSQDSRGGEEDTQYF. The CDR3 bases are TGCGCCAGCAGCCAAGATTCGCGCGGGGGGGAGGAAGATACGCAGTATTTT.

The chain couples TRBV7-3 to TRBJ2-7; 10 positions match TRBD1. This CDR3 comprises 15 residues. Germline CDR1 SGHTA, CDR2 FQGTGA. The trim removed 5 bases at V and 5 bases at J, leaving 9 bases unmatched. CDR3 nucleotide sequence: TGTGCCAGCAGCGCAGACAGGGGGCATCGAAACGAGCAGTACTTC. This encodes CASSADRGHRNEQYF.

This clone was observed a handful of times. V is TRBV30 and J is TRBJ1-4, with TRBD1 matching over 11 bases. The germline V gene encodes CDR1 GTSNPN and CDR2 SVGIG (reference sequence). There are 16 residues in the CDR3. V was clipped by 7 bases and J by 3 bases; unmatched bases: 10. This CDR3 is CAFGQGAIMSNEKLFF. CDR3 nucleotide sequence: TGTGCCTTCGGACAGGGGGCGATTATGTCTAATGAAAAACTGTTTTTT.

This clone has more than one count but fewer than ten. The rearrangement links TRBV4-1 to TRBJ1-5; 7 nucleotides line up with TRBD1. The junction had 5 bases not matched to a gene; V was cut back by 1 base and J by 5 bases. CDR3 length: 15 residues. The germline CDR1 and CDR2 sequences are MGHRA and YSYEKL. CDR3 nucleotides: TGCGCCAGCAGCCAAGTCTACAGGGGCTATCAGCCCCAGCATTTT. As protein: CASSQVYRGYQPQHF.